This T cell receptor beta chain was found in a study of cytomegalovirus exposure and HLA in healthy donors. Findings and caveats of the study: As a later analysis revealed, most CMV-associated TCR beta chains appeared HLA-restricted.

Comments on this clone: What it binds is unknown.

The PCR contained 60 Vbeta and 13 Jbeta primers. The assay was immunoSEQ multiplex PCR, and TCRdb's table has in-frame clones only and misses some. The sample consists of about 160,000 clones, almost 80% of them appearing once. The sample taken for sequencing was PBMCs. This receptor was taken from a young man in good health and CMV-seronegative.

The CDR3 DNA reads TGCGCCAGCAGATTTAGGAACAGGGTTCCCACTGAAGCTTTCTTT. Translating gives CASRFRNRVPTEAFF. The chain recombines TRBV10-1 with TRBJ1-1; possible D gene TRBD1, 6 bases. Germline lookup yields CDR1 WNHNN and CDR2 SYGVQD (reference sequence). Trimming took 6 bases from V and 4 from J, leaving 18 bases between them. The CDR3 contains 15 residues.